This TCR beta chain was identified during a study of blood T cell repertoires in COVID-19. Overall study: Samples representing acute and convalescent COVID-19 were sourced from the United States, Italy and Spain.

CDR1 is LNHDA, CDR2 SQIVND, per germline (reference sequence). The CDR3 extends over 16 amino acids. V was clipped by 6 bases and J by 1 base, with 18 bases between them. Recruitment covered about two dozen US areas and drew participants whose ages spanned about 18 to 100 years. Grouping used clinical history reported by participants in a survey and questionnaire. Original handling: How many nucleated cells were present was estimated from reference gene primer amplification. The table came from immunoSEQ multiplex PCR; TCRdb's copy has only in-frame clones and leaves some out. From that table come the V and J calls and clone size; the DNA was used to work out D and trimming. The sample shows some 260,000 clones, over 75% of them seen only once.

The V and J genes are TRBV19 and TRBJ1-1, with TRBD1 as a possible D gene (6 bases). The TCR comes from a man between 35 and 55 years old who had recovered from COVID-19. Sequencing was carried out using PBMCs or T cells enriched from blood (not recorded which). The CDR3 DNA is TGTGCCAGTAGGCCAATGGGGGGGGCACAGAACACTGAAGCTTTCTTT. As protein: CASRPMGGAQNTEAFF.